The 5 T cell receptor beta chains below all came from one sample that was sequenced in a study of identical twins. In TCRdb, the 5' RACE reads were re-called with MiXCR into one record per CDR3 protein. The table has about 530,000 distinct CDR3 sequences, 20% to 25% seen once. This same sample was also taken into another study, of yellow fever vaccine responses in identical twins.

Sequenced input: CD4+ T cells sorted from blood. The receptors come from a young woman in good health.

The chain couples TRBV24-1 to TRBJ2-7; D perhaps matches TRBD1 (6 bases). V gave up 3 bases and J gave up 3 bases, with 14 bases separating them. The CDR3 covers 15 residues. Germline V gives CDR1 KGHDR, CDR2 SFDVKD. The DNA of the CDR3 is TGTGCCACCAGTGATCCTACAGGGTCCGACTACGAGCAGTACTTC. Protein product: CATSDPTGSDYEQYF.

DNA of the CDR3: TGCGCCAGCAGATCACGCGGGACTAGCACAGATACGCAGTATTTT. This sequence encodes CASRSRGTSTDTQYF. The chain carries TRBV5-1 and TRBJ2-3, with a possible D match to TRBD2 (6 bases). V shed 5 bases and J shed 0 bases, with 13 bases lying between them. The CDR3 contains 15 residues. Germline-derived CDR1 and CDR2 are SGHRS and YFSETQ.

This clonotype showed up just a few times. V and J are TRBV20-1 and TRBJ2-7; the match to TRBD2 covers 12 bases. Germline loops: CDR1 DFQATT, CDR2 SNEGSKA (reference sequence). CDR3 length equals 15 residues. V lost 3 bases, J lost 4 bases, and 7 bases stayed unmatched. The chain's CDR3 is CSARGRLAGAYEQYF. CDR3 nucleotide sequence: TGCAGTGCTAGGGGCAGACTAGCGGGAGCGTACGAGCAGTACTTC.

This chain joins TRBV5-1 and TRBJ2-3; TRBD1 matches at 8 bases. This CDR3 contains 14 residues. CDR1 SGHRS and CDR2 YFSETQ come from the germline V gene. V trimming: 3 bases; J trimming: 5 bases; junction bases outside the gene matches: 5. DNA of the CDR3: TGCGCCAGCAGCTCTGGACAGGGAAAAGATACGCAGTATTTT. Residues: CASSSGQGKDTQYF.

This clonotype was picked up a small number of times. The chain combines TRBV18 with TRBJ2-7; no reliable D call. Germline V gene lookup returns CDR1 KGHSH and CDR2 LQKENI. The CDR3 extends over 12 amino acids. The V end lost 6 bases, the J end lost 6 bases, and 12 bases lay between the germline ends. The CDR3 here is CASSPQTGEQYF. DNA for the CDR3: TGTGCCAGCTCCCCCCAGACTGGCGAGCAGTACTTC.